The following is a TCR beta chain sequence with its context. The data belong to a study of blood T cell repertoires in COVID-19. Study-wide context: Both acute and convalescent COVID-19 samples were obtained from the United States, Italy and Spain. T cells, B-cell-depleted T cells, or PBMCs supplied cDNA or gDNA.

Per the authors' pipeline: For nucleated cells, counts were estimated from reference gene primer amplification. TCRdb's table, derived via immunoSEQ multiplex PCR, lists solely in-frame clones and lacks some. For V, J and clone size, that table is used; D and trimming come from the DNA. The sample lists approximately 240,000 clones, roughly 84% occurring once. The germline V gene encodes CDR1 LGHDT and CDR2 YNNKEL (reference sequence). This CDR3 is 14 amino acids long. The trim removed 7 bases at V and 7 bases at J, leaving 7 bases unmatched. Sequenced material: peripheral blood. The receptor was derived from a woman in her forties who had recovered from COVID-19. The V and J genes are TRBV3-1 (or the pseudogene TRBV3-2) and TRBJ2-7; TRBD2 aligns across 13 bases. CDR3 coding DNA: TGTGCCAGCAACCACGGGGGACTAGCGGGAGAGCAGTACTTC. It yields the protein CASNHGGLAGEQYF.